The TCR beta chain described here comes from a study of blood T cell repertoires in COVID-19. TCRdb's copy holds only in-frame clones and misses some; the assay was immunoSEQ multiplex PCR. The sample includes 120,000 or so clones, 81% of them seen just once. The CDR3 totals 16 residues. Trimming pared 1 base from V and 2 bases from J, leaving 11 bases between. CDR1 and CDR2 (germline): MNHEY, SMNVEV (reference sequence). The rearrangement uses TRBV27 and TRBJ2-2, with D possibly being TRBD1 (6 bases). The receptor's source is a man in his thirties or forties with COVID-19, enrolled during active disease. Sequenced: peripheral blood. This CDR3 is CASSLLNRANTGELFF. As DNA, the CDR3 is TGTGCCAGCAGTTTATTGAACAGGGCAAACACCGGGGAGCTGTTTTTT.